The rows below give T cell receptor beta chains drawn from one sample of a study of blood T cell repertoires in COVID-19. Some clones are missing from TCRdb's copy, which holds only in-frame ones; the method was immunoSEQ multiplex PCR. The sample yields some 80,000 clones, under 85% seen once. The sequenced sample was peripheral blood. These receptors originate from a human donor in a cohort sampled during active COVID-19. Both conserved end residues are trimmed from each CDR3. Fields, in order: CDR3 length, J gene, V gene, CDR3 protein.

CDR3 length: 10; J gene: TRBJ2-7; V gene: TRBV5-8; CDR3 protein: ASSLGWGKQY
CDR3 length: 11; J gene: TRBJ2-7; V gene: TRBV7-9; CDR3 protein: ASSLAYVDEQY
CDR3 length: 9; J gene: TRBJ2-7; V gene: TRBV2; CDR3 protein: ASRRQGGLY
CDR3 length: 12; J gene: TRBJ2-1; V gene: TRBV2; CDR3 protein: ASGEGTGSNEQF
CDR3 length: 11; J gene: TRBJ1-2; V gene: TRBV11-3; CDR3 protein: ASSPKGPDGYT
CDR3 length: 14; J gene: TRBJ2-2; V gene: TRBV15; CDR3 protein: ATSRVRGSLSGELF
CDR3 length: 9; J gene: TRBJ1-2; V gene: TRBV28; CDR3 protein: ASSEQGFYT
CDR3 length: 11; J gene: TRBJ2-7; V gene: TRBV5-1; CDR3 protein: AKSGRSSYEQY
CDR3 length: 11; J gene: TRBJ2-7; V gene: TRBV12-3/TRBV12-4; CDR3 protein: ASTGVPSGEQY
CDR3 length: 12; J gene: TRBJ2-1; V gene: TRBV7-8; CDR3 protein: ASSRSGRANEQF